The 12 T cell receptor beta chains presented below share a single source sample, sequenced in a study of blood T cells in healthy people across ages. It was with a sample-barcoded 5' primer and a J-beta primer mix that a second PCR of roughly 7 to 12 cycles was run. TCRdb reprocessed the 5' RACE reads with MiXCR, giving one entry per CDR3 protein. The sample records about 1.7 million distinct CDR3 sequences, roughly 27% being singletons. Material: blood. These receptors all stem from a woman in her twenties or thirties in good health.

As to this clonotype: This may be a read error: a much more frequent sequence differs by one nucleotide. V is TRBV7-2 and J is TRBJ2-7; D gene unclear. V gave up 11 bases and J gave up 3 bases, with 14 bases separating them. The CDR3 contains 12 residues. Germline V gene data show CDR1 as SGHTA and CDR2 as FQGNSA. The CDR3 nucleotides read TGTGCCGGCAAAGCGTTGGGCTACGAGCAGTACTTC. It specifies CAGKALGYEQYF.

This clonotype showed up just a few times. The chain is built from TRBV10-3 and TRBJ2-1; 10 positions match TRBD1. V lost 0 bases and J lost 2; bases outside the gene matches: 4. This CDR3 contains 17 residues. Per the germline V gene, CDR1 is ENHRY and CDR2 is SYGVKD. The DNA for the CDR3 is TGTGCCATCAGTGAGTCCCCGGGACAGGGGACCTACAATGAGCAGTTCTTC. It yields the protein CAISESPGQGTYNEQFF.

With regard to this clonotype: Germline is not matched at one junction end, which may reflect a read error. The J gene is TRBJ1-2, the V gene TRBV5-6; D unclear. Germline CDR1 and CDR2: SGHDT and YYEEEE. This CDR3 comprises 13 residues. In nucleotides, the CDR3 is TGTGTCAGCAGCTTGGGCGCAGAAACGGGCTACACCTTC. Translated: CVSSLGAETGYTF.

About this clonotype itself: This CDR3 fails to terminate in the conserved phenylalanine or tryptophan, so it likely reflects a read error. This chain uses TRBV2 with TRBJ1-1; tentative D call: TRBD1 (5 bases). This CDR3 comprises 13 residues. Trimming pared 4 bases from V and 3 bases from J, leaving 9 bases between. The germline V gene has CDR1 SNHLY and CDR2 FYNNEI. For the CDR3, the DNA is TGTGCCAGCAGTGGCTCACAGGACACTGAAGCTTTCTGT. This codes for CASSGSQDTEAFC.

This clonotype was observed a few times. The chain links TRBV5-1 to TRBJ1-2, with 9 bases that match TRBD1. J was trimmed by 4 bases and V by 6 bases; bases with no gene match: 7. Germline lookup yields CDR1 SGHRS and CDR2 YFSETQ. This CDR3 comprises 14 residues. The CDR3 loop reads CASKSGTGSYGYTF. In DNA, the CDR3 is TGCGCCAGCAAATCCGGGACAGGGAGCTATGGCTACACCTTC.

The CDR3 DNA is TGTGCCAGCTGGAAGGGAGGCTCAACTCAGCAGTTCTTC. This translates into CASWKGGSTQQFF. The rearrangement joins TRBV28 to TRBJ2-1; D perhaps matches TRBD2 (6 bases). The V end lost 8 bases, the J end lost 11 bases, and 19 bases lay between the germline ends. The CDR3 contains 13 residues. Germline CDR1 reads MDHEN; CDR2 reads SYDVKM.

V usage is TRBV6-6 and J usage is TRBJ1-1, with D perhaps matching TRBD1 (6 bases). Germline V gene lookup returns CDR1 MNHNY and CDR2 SVGAGI (reference sequence). Trimming left V 9 bases short and J 2 bases short, with 13 bases between. This CDR3 region has 13 residues. Here the CDR3 DNA reads TGTGCCAGTCAGGGGCAGATAAACACTGAAGCTTTCTTT. Encoded protein: CASQGQINTEAFF.

This clonotype was observed a few times. V usage is TRBV7-9 and J usage is TRBJ1-1, with D maybe TRBD1 (6 bases). Trimming took 5 bases from V and 1 from J, leaving 11 bases between them. The CDR3 is 14 residues long. CDR1 is SEHNR, CDR2 FQNEAQ, per germline (reference sequence). CDR3 nucleotides: TGTGCCAGCAGCGCCGGGACACCGAACACTGAAGCTTTCTTT. Amino acid sequence: CASSAGTPNTEAFF.

With respect to this clonotype: A much larger clone sits a single nucleotide away, making a read error possible. The rearrangement uses TRBV10-3 and TRBJ2-5; TRBD2 agrees at 11 bases. Germline V gives CDR1 ENHRY, CDR2 SYGVKD. This CDR3 has 14 residues. V trimming: 10 bases; J trimming: 11 bases; junction bases outside the gene matches: 15. CDR3 DNA sequence: TGTGCCACGGGGAGGGGACTAGCGGACAATGAGCAGTACTTC. Translating it yields CATGRGLADNEQYF.

CDR3 nucleotide sequence: TGCAGTGCTAGAGGGCCGGGGGAGGAGCAGTACTTC. Protein sequence: CSARGPGEEQYF. The chain couples TRBV20-1 to TRBJ2-5, with a possible D match to TRBD2 (6 bases). The germline CDR1 and CDR2 sequences are DFQATT and SNEGSKA (reference sequence). The CDR3 totals 12 residues. V dropped 1 base and J dropped 11 bases, with 14 bases sitting between them.

As for this clonotype: This may stem from a read error, because a much larger clone lies one nucleotide away. The CDR3 DNA is TGTGCCAGCAGTTTTATTAATGAGCAGTACTTC. Protein sequence: CASSFINEQYF. V and J are TRBV12-3 or TRBV12-4 and TRBJ2-5; D not certain. The CDR3 is made up of 11 amino acids. Trimming stripped 3 bases from V and 11 bases from J, with 10 bases between.

The chain employs TRBV30 and TRBJ2-1, with 11 positions matching TRBD2. Germline V gives CDR1 GTSNPN, CDR2 SVGIG (reference sequence). V shed 4 bases, J shed 9 bases, and the junction held 11 bases outside the gene matches. The CDR3 loop spans 15 amino acids. DNA of the CDR3: TGTGCCTGGACCCCCCATGTAGCGGGAGGGACTGAGCAGTTCTTC. This codes for CAWTPHVAGGTEQFF.